A selection of T cell receptor beta chains follows, all from one sample in a study of T cells after posttransplantation cyclophosphamide. Clones were read by immunoSEQ multiplex PCR, and TCRdb kept only the in-frame ones, dropping some. The table records approximately 52,000 clones, 86% of them present only once. Sequencing used PBMCs. The receptor source for this set is a man aged 25-45 years with a blood cancer, CMV-positive, and with a related stem cell donor. The CDR3 runs from the conserved cysteine through the conserved F or W. The D gene is left open where the match is weak. Expanded clones are given a class, and other clones once, few, many or no size at all.

V	size	J	D	DNA	CDR3
TRBV7-3	.	TRBJ2-1	TRBD2	TGTGCCAGCAGCCAAACCGGGACTAGCGGGAGAAGGAGCGCCTACAATGAGCAGTTCTTC	CASSQTGTSGRRSAYNEQFF
TRBV11-2	.	TRBJ2-3	TRBD1	TGTGCCAGCAGCTTAGGGGCAGGGGGAAGCATAGATACGCAGTATTTT	CASSLGAGGSIDTQYF
TRBV11-3	once	TRBJ2-2	TRBD2	TGTGCCAGCAGCTTAAGATCCTGGAGGGAGGGCCAAACCGGGGAGCTGTTTTTT	CASSLRSWREGQTGELFF
TRBV5-1	.	TRBJ2-3	.	TGCGCCAGCAGCTTGGTTTCCGGTCGTGGAGATACGCAGTATTTT	CASSLVSGRGDTQYF
TRBV6-5	.	TRBJ1-1	.	TGTGCCAGCAGTTTAACAGGGAACACTGAAGCTTTCTTT	CASSLTGNTEAFF
TRBV28	.	TRBJ2-5	.	TGTGCCAGCAGTTTTTTCGGCAGGGGTACGGAGACCCAGTACTTC	CASSFFGRGTETQYF
TRBV7-9	.	TRBJ2-7	TRBD1	TGTGCCAGCAGCTCAACCCCCACCGGGACAGGGAAGTACGAGCAGTACTTC	CASSSTPTGTGKYEQYF
TRBV6-1	.	TRBJ1-5	TRBD1	TGTGCCAGCAGCTATGACAGGGGGTATCAGCCCCAGCATTTT	CASSYDRGYQPQHF
TRBV30	few	TRBJ1-1	.	TGTGCCTGGGGATTCGAGGGCACTGAAGCTTTCTTT	CAWGFEGTEAFF
TRBV2	.	TRBJ2-5	TRBD1	TGTGCCAGCAGTGAAAGGGACAGGCCCTATGGGGAGACCCAGTACTTC	CASSERDRPYGETQYF
TRBV5-1	.	TRBJ1-2	.	TGCGCCAGCAGCTCAACCCAGGGGACCTATGGCTACACCTTC	CASSSTQGTYGYTF
TRBV7-9	.	TRBJ2-7	.	TGTGCCAGCAGCTTAGAGAACACCCCCCAGGGCGAGCAGTACTTC	CASSLENTPQGEQYF
TRBV30	once	TRBJ1-4	TRBD1	TGTGCCTGGGGACAGGGGACAAACACCTACGAAGCAACTAATGAAAAACTGTTTTTT	CAWGQGTNTYEATNEKLFF
TRBV10-3	few	TRBJ1-1	.	TGTGCCATCGCACAGGGTGTTGAAGCTTTCTTT	CAIAQGVEAFF
TRBV6-1	.	TRBJ2-5	.	TGTGCCAGCAGTGTAGCCCGGGGAGAGACCCAGTACTTC	CASSVARGETQYF
TRBV29-1	.	TRBJ1-1	.	TGCAGCATTTTAAAATCCGCAGGGAACACTGAAGCTTTCTTT	CSILKSAGNTEAFF
TRBV4-1	.	TRBJ1-2	.	TGCGCCAGCAGCCAAGATCAAACAGAACCCTATGGCTACACCTTC	CASSQDQTEPYGYTF
TRBV6-5	.	TRBJ2-7	.	TGTGCCAGCAGTTTGACAGCTACGGTTCGCGAGCAGTACTTC	CASSLTATVREQYF
TRBV13	.	TRBJ2-5	TRBD2	TGTGCCAGCAGCCAGGGACTAGCGCTGGAGACCCAGTACTTC	CASSQGLALETQYF
TRBV2	few	TRBJ1-1	.	TGTGCCGTCCGGGAAAACACTGAAGCTTTCTTT	CAVRENTEAFF
TRBV4-3	once	TRBJ2-7	.	TGCGCCAGCAGCCAAGCGGACAGACCACTTTCCAAATCCTACGAGCAGTACTTC	CASSQADRPLSKSYEQYF
TRBV19	.	TRBJ1-4	.	TGTGCCAGTAGTATAGGGGCGGGGTCGCGAGAAAAACTGTTTTTT	CASSIGAGSREKLFF
TRBV19	.	TRBJ1-4	.	TGTGCCAGTAGTATTTCCGTGCGTGCAACTAATGAAAAACTGTTTTTT	CASSISVRATNEKLFF
TRBV6-1	.	TRBJ2-5	.	TGTGCCAGCGGGAGGACGAGTGCCGACCAAGAGACCCAGTACTTC	CASGRTSADQETQYF
TRBV2	.	TRBJ2-3	.	TGTGCCTCGGGGGTACTGGTGGAAACAGATACGCAGTATTTT	CASGVLVETDTQYF
TRBV10-3	.	TRBJ1-1	.	TGTGCCATCAGTGAGTCTGGGGGATGGGGGCTTGACACTGAAGCTTTCTTT	CAISESGGWGLDTEAFF
TRBV28	.	TRBJ2-7	TRBD2	TGTGCCAGCAGTACGCCGGGACTAGCGGGGGGCTACGAGCAGTACTTC	CASSTPGLAGGYEQYF
TRBV4-1	.	TRBJ2-1	.	TGCGCCAGCAGCCAAGAGAGGGTAGCCCAACCTAAGCAGTTCTTC	CASSQERVAQPKQFF
TRBV5-6	.	TRBJ1-2	TRBD1	TGTGCCAGCAGCTACCCTGACAGGGCGGAGGATGGCTACACCTTC	CASSYPDRAEDGYTF
TRBV7-2	.	TRBJ2-2	.	TGTGCCAGCAGACGCGTCGGCGGGACAGCGAACACCGGGGAGCTGTTTTTT	CASRRVGGTANTGELFF
TRBV6-1	few	TRBJ1-1	.	TGTGCCAGCAGTGAAAAGCCGATGAACACTGAAGCTTTCTTT	CASSEKPMNTEAFF
TRBV7-3	once	TRBJ2-7	.	TGTGCCAGCAGCTTATCAGGTACCTCTAATGAGCAGTACTTC	CASSLSGTSNEQYF
TRBV6-6	.	TRBJ2-1	.	TGTGCCAGCAGCAAAGCGGAGGGGAGTTACAATGAGCAGTTCTTC	CASSKAEGSYNEQFF
TRBV2	.	TRBJ2-5	.	TGTGCCAGCACCCTTTTGAGGCTAGGACAGCAGGCCCAGTACTTC	CASTLLRLGQQAQYF